The 15 T cell receptor beta chains presented below share a single source sample, sequenced in a study of a mutant IDH1 vaccine in newly diagnosed glioma. Specified time point: week 11, during vaccination. A 20-mer mutant IDH1 peptide at 300 ug was injected subcutaneously with topical imiquimod. These receptors' antigens are unknown. Libraries were prepared by immunoSEQ multiplex PCR; TCRdb keeps only in-frame clonotypes and omits some of them. The data contain about 130,000 clones, roughly 78% of them singletons. The sequences come from PBMCs, collected from a glioma patient whose treatment included an IDH1 peptide vaccine. These TCRs come from a middle-aged man with glioma.

This chain joins TRBV7-9 and TRBJ2-1, with D hard to call. The ends were cut back, 3 bases at V and 2 bases at J, with 2 bases in the middle. CDR1 and CDR2 (germline): SEHNR, FQNEAQ (reference sequence). This CDR3 has 12 amino acids. The CDR3 spells CASSFTYNEQFF. CDR3 coding DNA: TGTGCCAGCAGCTTTACCTACAATGAGCAGTTCTTC.

V gene TRBV25-1 combines with J gene TRBJ2-2; D uncertain. The CDR3 is made up of 13 amino acids. CDR1 and CDR2 from the germline V gene are MGHDK and SYGVNS. Trimming removed 7 bases at V and 2 bases at J, with 8 bases between. The CDR3, as DNA: TGTGCCAGCACAGGATCCAACACCGGGGAGCTGTTTTTT. This translates into CASTGSNTGELFF.

Remarks on this clone: Its ends do not fully match the called genes, so a read error is possible. J is TRBJ1-1 and V is TRBV6-1, with a weak D call TRBD1 (5 bases). This CDR3 has 13 residues. The germline gives CDR1 MNHNS, CDR2 SASEGT. The chain's CDR3 is CASREGPSGPAFF. CDR3 DNA sequence: TGTGCCAGCAGGGAAGGACCCTCGGGGCCAGCTTTCTTT.

The chain carries TRBV7-2 and TRBJ2-3; possible D gene TRBD2, 7 bases. The CDR3 length is 15 residues. The germline gives CDR1 SGHTA, CDR2 FQGNSA. V lost 0 bases, J lost 4 bases, and 11 bases lay in between. CDR3 residues: CASSLAGGRSDTQYF. The CDR3 nucleotides read TGTGCCAGCAGCTTAGCGGGGGGGCGGTCAGATACGCAGTATTTT.

The CDR3, as DNA: TGTGCCAGCAGTTACTCAACTTTACAGGGGAATGGCTACACCTTC. Translation gives CASSYSTLQGNGYTF. The chain carries TRBV6-5 and TRBJ1-2; TRBD1 agrees at 7 bases. CDR1 MNHEY and CDR2 SVGAGI come from the germline V gene. CDR3 length: 15 residues. Trimming took 0 bases from V and 6 from J; bases not matched to a gene: 7.

This chain joins TRBV19 and TRBJ2-5; D is tentatively TRBD1 or TRBD2 (5 bases each). CDR1 and CDR2 from the germline V gene are LNHDA and SQIVND (reference sequence). The CDR3 is 13 amino acids. Between the trimmed V and J ends, which lost 3 bases and 4 bases, there was a span of 9 bases. In DNA, the CDR3 is TGTGCCAGTAGTATGACGGGACGAGAGACCCAGTACTTC. Its translation is CASSMTGRETQYF. Full variable domain (rest looked up from reference TRBV19 and TRBJ2-5): DGGITQSPKYLFRKEGQNVTLSCEQNLNHDAMYWYRQDPGQGLRLIYYSQIVNDFQKGDIAEGYSVSREKKESFPLTVTSAQKNPTAFYLCASSMTGRETQYFGPGTRLLVL.

This clone was seen just once. The genes are TRBV29-1 and TRBJ2-3; D is possibly TRBD1 (6 bases). This CDR3 has 12 residues. V lost 4 bases and J 6 bases, leaving 11 bases between the germline ends. Germline V CDR1 and CDR2: SQVTM, ANQGSEA. CDR3 in DNA: TGCAGCGTTGCAGGGGTTGGGGATACGCAGTATTTT. Its protein product is CSVAGVGDTQYF.

This chain links TRBV10-2 with TRBJ2-1; 8 bases are a match to TRBD1. V shed 4 bases and J 10 bases; nucleotides not matched to a gene: 6. Per germline, CDR1 WSHSY and CDR2 SAAADI. This CDR3 has 13 residues. CDR3 region: CASSGDRSGEQFF. For the CDR3, the DNA is TGCGCCAGCAGTGGGGACAGGTCAGGGGAGCAGTTCTTC.

The rearrangement uses TRBV7-3 and TRBJ2-1; D may correspond to TRBD1 or TRBD2 (5 bases each). V was cut by 5 bases and J by 0 bases, with 17 bases left in between. The germline gives CDR1 SGHTA, CDR2 FQGTGA. The CDR3 is 17 amino acids. The CDR3 here is CASSASGQRYSYNEQFF. In nucleotides, the CDR3 is TGTGCCAGCAGCGCCTCGGGGCAGCGGTACTCCTACAATGAGCAGTTCTTC. Supplemented by reference TRBV7-3 and TRBJ2-1, the full variable domain reads GAGVSQTPSNKVTEKGKYVELRCDPISGHTALYWYRQSLGQGPEFLIYFQGTGAADDSGLPNDRFFAVRPEGSVSTLKIQRTERGDSAVYLCASSASGQRYSYNEQFFGPGTRLTVL.

The chain uses TRBV28 and TRBJ1-1; tentatively, D is TRBD1 (5 bases). The V end lost 7 bases, the J end lost 5 bases, and 20 bases lay between the germline ends. CDR1 MDHEN and CDR2 SYDVKM come from the germline V gene. This CDR3 has 15 amino acids. This CDR3 reads CASTPGEIGITEAFF. CDR3 in DNA: TGTGCCAGCACCCCGGGGGAGATTGGTATAACTGAAGCTTTCTTT.

The chain recombines TRBV10-3 with TRBJ1-2; D is unclear. The CDR3 extends over 12 amino acids. CDR1 ENHRY and CDR2 SYGVKD come from the germline V gene. Trimming cost V 3 bases and J 8 bases, with 10 bases left between them. The CDR3 here is CAISDNQWGYTF. The CDR3 DNA reads TGTGCCATCAGTGATAATCAGTGGGGCTACACCTTC.

This clone came up once. The V gene is TRBV18, the J gene TRBJ2-1, with D perhaps matching TRBD1 or TRBD2 (5 bases each). CDR1 is KGHSH and CDR2 is LQKENI in the germline V gene. The length of the CDR3 is 12 residues. Trimming shortened V by 6 bases and J by 6 bases, and 9 bases separated the two germline ends. CDR3 sequence: CASSRDLNEQFF. The CDR3 bases are TGTGCCAGCTCCCGGGACCTCAATGAGCAGTTCTTC.

The chain employs TRBV6-5 and TRBJ1-2; D unresolved. Trimming cost V 5 bases and J 8 bases, with 12 bases left between them. The CDR3 runs 12 residues. Germline V gene data show CDR1 as MNHEY and CDR2 as SVGAGI. CDR3 sequence reads: CASSPETLGYTF. CDR3 DNA: TGTGCCAGCAGTCCCGAGACTTTGGGCTACACCTTC.

This clone was seen a single time. V is TRBV4-3 and J is TRBJ2-5, with TRBD1 matching over 8 bases. V was pared by 4 bases and J by 4 bases, with 8 bases of the junction left unmatched. The CDR3 extends over 15 amino acids. Germline CDR1 reads LGHNA; CDR2 reads YSLEER. DNA for the CDR3: TGCGCCAGCAGCCCTCGGACAGGGCTTGGAGAGACCCAGTACTTC. Translating it yields CASSPRTGLGETQYF.

This clone is judged medium-sized. The chain links TRBV29-1 to TRBJ2-5; possibly TRBD1 for D (6 bases). This CDR3 has 12 residues. Germline V lookup: CDR1 SQVTM, CDR2 ANQGSEA. The V and J ends lost 7 bases and 5 bases respectively, with 14 bases between them. CDR3 DNA sequence: TGCAGCGGGGGATCAGGGGCGGAGACCCAGTACTTC. Translated: CSGGSGAETQYF.